This T cell receptor (beta chain) was retrieved from a study of T cells in Graves' hyperthyroidism and ophthalmopathy (dated by TCRdb to the late 2010s). Regarding the study in general: Peripheral blood samples were taken at the time of initial diagnosis, prior to any treatment. The roughly 90 discovery patients were divided at random into training and test sets in a 7:3 ratio. The paper describes TCR Vbeta CDR3 sequencing of 135 peripheral blood samples, made up of some 40 ophthalmopathy patients, some 80 hyperthyroidism patients and some 17 progressor patients. To identify TCR V-J signatures that set the groups apart, the researchers used a discovery cohort of more than 95 patients, made up of roughly 40 with Graves' ophthalmopathy and some 58 with stable Graves' hyperthyroidism. Thyroid tissue and blood T-cell repertoires from more than 5 Graves' hyperthyroidism patients were also compared in the study. Prospective prediction of ophthalmopathy was tested in an independent validation cohort consisting of some 18 hyperthyroidism patients and around 16 patients who later progressed to ophthalmopathy. Following sampling, methimazole starting at 30 mg daily was given to hyperthyroidism patients, and high-dose intravenous methylprednisolone was given to ophthalmopathy patients.

This clonotype has a count of ten or more. This clone's antigen is unknown. An end of the junction does not agree with germline; a read error may underlie this. Amplification of TCR beta CDR3 regions was carried out from RNA transcripts. A first-round RT-PCR of the TCR CDR3 used the HTBI primer set with the Qiagen OneStep RT-PCR kit. The libraries were constructed in a second round of multiplex PCR and then size-selected and purified. Sequencing of the libraries was done on an Illumina HiSeq2000 using paired-end 100 bp reads. Per the authors' processing: SOAPnuke was used to process the raw data, with reads discarded if the reads contained adapters or uncalled bases, had a mean Phred below 15, or lacked an exact constant-primer or identifier match. High-quality paired reads were merged using COPE v1.2.5, and each unique nucleotide sequence was defined as a clonotype. MiTCR v1.1 was used to align clonotypes to the IMGT TRBV, TRBD and TRBJ reference segments. The analysis included only V-J combinations with a frequency above 0.0001, which together covered approximately 99% of the repertoires. A TCS score was defined as the ratio between F50 (clonal expansion) and ExV (chaos), using BLOSUM62-based TCRdist between CDR3 peptides within each V-J. Welch's t-statistics and random forest reduced fewer than 600 V-J features to 13, which were used in a naive Bayes classifier (R e1071). TCRdb ran its own pipeline on the public reads, namely fastp trimming at Q25 and MiXCR clone calling, and kept in-frame beta chains. Rows with a matching CDR3 protein are joined into one entry that keeps the most common DNA and genes. For this entry, the V and J calls and clone size follow TCRdb and not the study's own pipeline. The sample data list some 370,000 distinct CDR3 sequences, and over 12% of these were observed just once. The biggest ten clones account for around 28% of the sample.

CDR1 is given as SSHAT and CDR2 as FNYEAQ, both from the germline V gene (reference sequence). The CDR3, from cysteine to phenylalanine, totals 14 residues. Only the CDR3 region is kept as DNA, spanning 42 bases read in frame from base 1. In the ophthalmopathy patients, disease was moderately to severely active, with a Clinical Activity Score of 3 or more, a NOSPECS grade of 4 or more, and a duration of less than 3 months. Any patient with an uncontrolled infection, another autoimmune disease, pregnancy or lactation was excluded. Diagnoses were based on clinical symptoms, serum thyroxine and TRAb, thyroid ultrasound and orbital computed tomography. PBMCs were separated from approximately 9.9 ml of fresh peripheral blood using Ficoll-Paque density gradient centrifugation. Trizol reagent was used to extract total RNA, and RNA quality was then checked on an Agilent 2100 Bioanalyzer. Findings and caveats that apply to the study as a whole: A model built on a 13 V-J signature distinguished ophthalmopathy from stable hyperthyroidism, reaching around 88% sensitivity and around 81% specificity in cross-validation and 80%/75% in testing. Sample size was not statistically predetermined, and blinding of investigators to group allocation was not performed. During validation, the model predicted progression to ophthalmopathy a median of roughly six months ahead of onset, with almost 71% sensitivity and roughly 75% specificity. Blood samples also contained most of the expanded thyroid clonotypes (frequency above 0.001), which suggests that blood repertoires may reflect thyroid immune responses.

Sequencing was done on a sample of blood. The sequence derives from a man aged 50-59 years with Graves' ophthalmopathy. Rearrangement joined TRBV7-7 to TRBJ2-3; the central 8 bases match TRBD1. CDR3 loop: CASSAGGAPDTQYF. In nucleotide form, the sequence is TGTGCTAGCAGCGCAGGGGGCGCCCCAGATACGCAGTATTTT.